Listed here are 28 T cell receptor beta chains from one sample, sequenced in a study of blood T cell repertoires in COVID-19. Clones were sequenced by immunoSEQ multiplex PCR, and TCRdb holds only the in-frame ones, with some missing. The sample shows some 45,000 clones, approximately 87% of them seen only once. The sequenced sample was peripheral blood. The source of these receptors is a human donor in a cohort sampled during active COVID-19.

The rearrangement uses TRBV27 and TRBJ2-7, with D tentatively TRBD1 (5 bases). The ends were cut back, 3 bases at V and 12 bases at J, with 21 bases in the middle. Per the germline V gene, CDR1 is MNHEY and CDR2 is SMNVEV (reference sequence). This CDR3 has 14 amino acids. CDR3 coding DNA: TGTGCCAGCAGTTTGAGGCAGGGAAATACCTGGTCGTACTTC. As protein: CASSLRQGNTWSYF.

The V call is TRBV19, the J call TRBJ1-5, with TRBD1 identical over 8 bases. Trimming at V came to 4 bases and at J to 5 bases, leaving 7 bases not matched to a gene. The CDR3 contains 15 residues. CDR1 and CDR2 (germline): LNHDA, SQIVND (reference sequence). The CDR3 DNA sequence: TGTGCCAGTAGTACTCATGGACAGGGCGATCAGCCCCAGCATTTT. This codes for CASSTHGQGDQPQHF.

The gene calls are TRBV7-9 and TRBJ1-1, with 10 positions matching TRBD1. This CDR3 comprises 15 residues. From germline, CDR1 is SEHNR and CDR2 FQNEAQ (reference sequence). Losses at the gene ends were 0 bases for V and 7 bases for J; bases not matched to a gene: 5. CDR3: CASSLATGGVNEAFF. DNA for the CDR3: TGTGCCAGCAGCTTAGCGACAGGGGGCGTTAATGAAGCTTTCTTT.

This chain joins TRBV3-1 (or the pseudogene TRBV3-2) and TRBJ2-7, with TRBD1 matching 8 bases. Germline values: CDR1 LGHDT, CDR2 YNNKEL (reference sequence). The CDR3 consists of 15 residues. The trim removed 3 bases at V and 0 bases at J, leaving 4 bases unmatched. The CDR3 loop reads CASSQRTGTSYEQYF. The CDR3 coding sequence is TGTGCCAGCAGCCAGAGGACAGGGACCTCCTACGAGCAGTACTTC.

In this sample, this clone turned up a few times. This sequence joins TRBV19 and TRBJ1-6, with D uncertain. V lost 1 base and J 10 bases, leaving 14 bases between the germline ends. Germline-derived CDR1 and CDR2 are LNHDA and SQIVND (reference sequence). CDR3 size: 15 residues. CDR3 coding DNA: TGTGCCAGTAGTATAGCCGCCGGAGTGTCCTCACCCCTCCACTTT. As protein: CASSIAAGVSSPLHF.

This chain uses TRBV7-6 with TRBJ2-1; D possibly corresponds to TRBD2 (5 bases). This CDR3 is 15 amino acids long. CDR1 SGHVS and CDR2 FNYEAQ come from the germline V gene. Between the trimmed V and J ends, which lost 2 bases and 2 bases, there was a span of 10 bases. The CDR3 protein is CASSLLEVPYNEQFF. The DNA for the CDR3 is TGTGCCAGCAGCTTACTGGAGGTACCCTACAATGAGCAGTTCTTC.

This chain joins TRBV10-1 and TRBJ2-1, with TRBD2 matching over 12 bases. CDR1 and CDR2 from the germline V gene are WNHNN and SYGVQD (reference sequence). V trimming: 4 bases; J trimming: 6 bases; junction bases outside the gene matches: 4. The CDR3 has 15 amino acids. CDR3 region: CASSVASGGGNEQFF. DNA of the CDR3: TGCGCCAGCAGTGTGGCTAGCGGGGGGGGCAATGAGCAGTTCTTC.

The chain joins TRBV5-1 to TRBJ1-1; D is perhaps TRBD1 (6 bases). The CDR3 extends over 16 amino acids. CDR1 and CDR2 (germline): SGHRS, YFSETQ. Trimming stripped 4 bases from V and 2 bases from J, with 18 bases between. The CDR3 region is CASSPVQGSGNTEAFF. CDR3 coding DNA: TGCGCCAGCAGCCCGGTACAGGGTTCGGGAAACACTGAAGCTTTCTTT.

The chain carries TRBV5-4 and TRBJ1-4; TRBD1 is a possible D gene (6 bases). Trimming pared 2 bases from V and 4 bases from J, leaving 12 bases between. The V gene's germline CDR1 is SGHNT and CDR2 YYREEE (reference sequence). The CDR3 runs to 15 residues. CDR3 sequence: CASSFQGQFNEKLFF. The CDR3 nucleotides read TGTGCCAGCAGCTTTCAGGGGCAGTTTAATGAAAAACTGTTTTTT.

This clone showed up just once. V usage is TRBV27 and J usage is TRBJ2-2, with a tentative D call TRBD2 (5 bases). The CDR3 covers 14 residues. V gave up 5 bases and J gave up 3 bases, with 10 bases separating them. Germline V lookup: CDR1 MNHEY, CDR2 SMNVEV (reference sequence). CDR3 protein: CASSATTYTGELFF. In DNA form, the CDR3 reads TGTGCCAGCAGTGCGACTACCTACACCGGGGAGCTGTTTTTT.

The chain has TRBV5-1 and TRBJ2-2; 9 bases are a match to TRBD2. CDR1 is SGHRS and CDR2 is YFSETQ in the germline V gene. The CDR3 is made up of 16 amino acids. V was clipped by 0 bases and J by 1 base; unmatched bases: 1. The CDR3 DNA is TGCGCCAGCAGCTTGGATAGCGGGGGGAACACCGGGGAGCTGTTTTTT. This sequence encodes CASSLDSGGNTGELFF.

The V and J genes are TRBV3-1 (or the pseudogene TRBV3-2) and TRBJ1-6; TRBD1 matches at 7 bases. J was trimmed by 9 bases and V by 4 bases; bases with no gene match: 9. The length of the CDR3 is 15 residues. Germline V CDR1 and CDR2: LGHDT, YNNKEL (reference sequence). The CDR3 here is CASSPGQVRSSPLHF. CDR3 coding DNA: TGTGCCAGCAGCCCCGGACAGGTCCGAAGTTCACCCCTCCACTTT.

The V gene is TRBV5-5, the J gene TRBJ1-2; D ambiguous. Germline values: CDR1 SGHKS, CDR2 YYEKEE (reference sequence). V lost 3 bases and J 8 bases, leaving 11 bases between the germline ends. This CDR3 contains 12 residues. This CDR3 is CASSSDVGGYTF. The DNA for the CDR3 is TGTGCCAGCAGCTCTGACGTGGGCGGCTACACCTTC.

The table lists this clone with a count of one. The chain couples TRBV30 to TRBJ1-6, with a tentative D call TRBD1 (6 bases). Trimming took 3 bases from V and 7 from J, leaving 16 bases between them. The CDR3 runs 15 residues. Germline CDR1 reads GTSNPN; CDR2 reads SVGIG (reference sequence). The CDR3 is CAWSFTGKLNSPLHF. The CDR3 nucleotides are TGTGCCTGGAGCTTTACAGGGAAGTTGAATTCACCCCTCCACTTT.

This chain connects TRBV11-3 to TRBJ2-2; possible D gene TRBD2, 5 bases. Germline CDR1 SGHNT, CDR2 YENEEA. The CDR3 runs 12 residues. Trimming shortened V by 5 bases and J by 5 bases, and 6 bases separated the two germline ends. The CDR3 DNA follows: TGTGCCAGCAGCCAGCGGACCGGGGAGCTGTTTTTT. Amino acids: CASSQRTGELFF.

The DNA for the CDR3 is TGTGCCAGCAGTTTAGCAGGGTTCCAAGAGACCCAGTACTTC. This translates into CASSLAGFQETQYF. This chain uses TRBV27 with TRBJ2-5; tentative D call: TRBD1 (5 bases). CDR3 length: 14 amino acids. V was trimmed by 2 bases and J by 1 base, leaving 8 bases between them. The germline CDR1 and CDR2 sequences are MNHEY and SMNVEV (reference sequence).

The rearrangement joins TRBV7-9 to TRBJ2-7; possibly TRBD1 for D (6 bases). Trimming left V 4 bases short and J 0 bases short, with 13 bases between. The CDR3 runs to 15 residues. CDR1 is SEHNR, CDR2 FQNEAQ, per germline (reference sequence). CDR3 region: CASSSWDTNSYEQYF. CDR3 bases: TGTGCCAGCAGCTCCTGGGACACCAACTCCTACGAGCAGTACTTC.

V usage is TRBV19 and J usage is TRBJ2-3; 11 nucleotides line up with TRBD2. The CDR3 loop spans 15 amino acids. Germline CDR1 reads LNHDA; CDR2 reads SQIVND (reference sequence). After removal of 4 bases from V and 5 bases from J, the junction contained 5 bases not matched to a gene. The CDR3 sequence is CASSNSGGARDTQYF. CDR3 coding DNA: TGTGCCAGTAGTAATAGCGGGGGGGCAAGAGATACGCAGTATTTT.

This sequence joins TRBV9 and TRBJ2-5; D is possibly TRBD1 (6 bases). CDR3 length: 15 residues. Germline assignment: CDR1 SGDLS and CDR2 YYNGEE. Trimming left V 4 bases short and J 5 bases short, with 18 bases between. This CDR3 reads CASSLREGDMETQYF. The CDR3 bases are TGTGCCAGCAGCCTCCGCGAGGGGGATATGGAGACCCAGTACTTC.

V gene TRBV3-1 (or the pseudogene TRBV3-2) combines with J gene TRBJ1-1; no firm D call. Germline V CDR1 and CDR2: LGHDT, YNNKEL (reference sequence). Deletions cut 1 base from V and 2 bases from J, with 5 bases between. This CDR3 has 13 amino acids. CDR3 loop: CASSQVRNTEAFF. The CDR3 DNA reads TGTGCCAGCAGCCAAGTCAGAAACACTGAAGCTTTCTTT.

The chain joins TRBV7-9 to TRBJ2-1, with TRBD2 identical over 9 bases. The CDR3 loop spans 14 amino acids. V dropped 5 bases and J dropped 2; count of bases not matched to a gene: 1. Germline V CDR1 and CDR2: SEHNR, FQNEAQ (reference sequence). CDR3: CASSPSGAYNEQFF. CDR3 nucleotide sequence: TGTGCCAGCAGCCCTAGCGGGGCCTACAATGAGCAGTTCTTC.

The rearrangement uses TRBV2 and TRBJ2-1, with 12 bases that match TRBD2. V lost 7 bases and J lost 5; bases outside the gene matches: 6. The CDR3 contains 15 residues. From germline, CDR1 is SNHLY and CDR2 FYNNEI. The CDR3 DNA reads TGTGCCAGCAAACCTAGCGGGGGGGCTGACAATGAGCAGTTCTTC. It translates to CASKPSGGADNEQFF.

The chain uses TRBV18 and TRBJ1-3; 7 bases map to TRBD1. The CDR3 contains 17 residues. V lost 3 bases and J lost 0; bases outside the gene matches: 8. Germline values: CDR1 KGHSH, CDR2 LQKENI. The DNA of the CDR3 is TGTGCCAGCTCACCCCGGGACAGCCATTACTCTGGAAACACCATATATTTT. It translates to CASSPRDSHYSGNTIYF.

The chain is built from TRBV10-3 and TRBJ2-1; 10 bases fit TRBD1. Germline values: CDR1 ENHRY, CDR2 SYGVKD. The CDR3 runs 14 residues. V shed 7 bases and J 9 bases; nucleotides not matched to a gene: 9. The CDR3 DNA reads as TGTGCCATCAATACCGGGACAGGGGAAAGTGAGCAGTTCTTC. It encodes CAINTGTGESEQFF.

The chain links TRBV19 to TRBJ1-1; 8 nucleotides align to TRBD1. Unmatched junction bases numbered 10, after V lost 7 bases and J lost 0 bases. Germline CDR1 reads LNHDA; CDR2 reads SQIVND (reference sequence). CDR3 length equals 16 residues. CDR3 sequence reads: CASTAKTGVMNTEAFF. CDR3 sequence (DNA): TGTGCCAGTACCGCAAAGACAGGGGTGATGAACACTGAAGCTTTCTTT. The full variable domain, completed using reference TRBV19 and TRBJ1-1, is DGGITQSPKYLFRKEGQNVTLSCEQNLNHDAMYWYRQDPGQGLRLIYYSQIVNDFQKGDIAEGYSVSREKKESFPLTVTSAQKNPTAFYLCASTAKTGVMNTEAFFGQGTRLTVV.

The rearrangement uses TRBV2 and TRBJ2-3, with D perhaps TRBD2 (6 bases). Germline V lookup: CDR1 SNHLY, CDR2 FYNNEI. The CDR3 totals 16 residues. Between the trimmed V and J ends, which lost 0 bases and 2 bases, there was a span of 12 bases. The CDR3: CASSEALAGYTDTQYF. The CDR3 DNA reads as TGTGCCAGCAGTGAAGCGCTTGCGGGGTACACAGATACGCAGTATTTT.

The genes are TRBV6-2 or TRBV6-3 and TRBJ1-1; tentatively, D is TRBD1 (5 bases). There are 16 residues in the CDR3. Trimming took off 0 bases at V and 3 bases at J, with 14 bases between the two ends. CDR1 MNHEY and CDR2 SVGEGT come from the germline V gene. CDR3 coding DNA: TGTGCCAGCAGTTACTCGTGGGGCCGGCAGGACACTGAAGCTTTCTTT. It yields the protein CASSYSWGRQDTEAFF.

The chain has TRBV2 and TRBJ2-4; D perhaps matches TRBD1 (5 bases). Germline CDR1 and CDR2: SNHLY and FYNNEI. V lost 4 bases to trimming and J lost 7 bases, with 14 bases between them. This CDR3 contains 14 residues. The CDR3 is CASSGPDTSNIQYF. The CDR3 DNA reads as TGTGCCAGCAGTGGACCGGACACGTCGAACATTCAGTACTTC.